Listed here are 17 T cell receptor beta chains from one sample, sequenced in a study of cytomegalovirus exposure and HLA in healthy donors. The PCR had 60 Vbeta and 13 Jbeta primers. Data came from immunoSEQ multiplex PCR; TCRdb stores just in-frame clones and leaves some out. The sample shows 82,000 or so clones, around a tenth of them seen only once. The material sequenced was PBMCs. All receptors derive from a man between 60 and 70 years old in good health and CMV-seropositive.

This clone has only a few counts. The chain joins TRBV6-1 to TRBJ2-1; TRBD2 matches at 9 bases. Germline CDR1 MNHNS, CDR2 SASEGT. The CDR3 runs 12 residues. V shed 0 bases and J 15 bases; nucleotides not matched to a gene: 3. This CDR3 is CASSEASGSPFF. CDR3 DNA: TGTGCCAGCAGTGAAGCTAGCGGGAGTCCGTTCTTC.

This chain connects TRBV30 to TRBJ1-1; D unresolved. CDR1 GTSNPN and CDR2 SVGIG come from the germline V gene (reference sequence). Trimming left V 2 bases short and J 1 base short, with 14 bases between. The CDR3 length is 15 residues. The DNA for the CDR3 is TGTGCCTGGAGTCCCCGCGGGAATCGGAACACTGAAGCTTTCTTT. It specifies CAWSPRGNRNTEAFF. Together with reference TRBV30 and TRBJ1-1, the CDR3 gives the full variable domain: SQTIHQWPATLVQPVGSPLSLECTVEGTSNPNLYWYRQAAGRGLQLLFYSVGIGQISSEVPQNLSASRPQDRQFILSSKKLLLSDSGFYLCAWSPRGNRNTEAFFGQGTRLTVV.

This clone has a handful of counts. V gene TRBV7-6 combines with J gene TRBJ2-7, with 14 bases identical to TRBD2. CDR1 and CDR2 from the germline V gene are SGHVS and FNYEAQ. J was trimmed by 4 bases and V by 5 bases; bases with no gene match: 4. This CDR3 spans 15 amino acids. The DNA for the CDR3 is TGTGCCAGCAGCCCGGGACTAGCGGGAGTTTACGAGCAGTACTTC. Residues: CASSPGLAGVYEQYF.

The rearrangement uses TRBV29-1 and TRBJ2-5; tentative D call: TRBD2 (5 bases). Germline lookup yields CDR1 SQVTM and CDR2 ANQGSEA. The CDR3 contains 13 residues. V was trimmed by 8 bases and J by 5 bases, leaving 18 bases between them. CDR3 protein: CSLMKAVGETQYF. CDR3 sequence (DNA): TGCAGCCTTATGAAAGCGGTGGGGGAGACCCAGTACTTC.

This clone was seen at least ten times. The gene calls are TRBV2 and TRBJ2-2, with 9 bases matching TRBD2. The CDR3 is 15 residues long. Germline V CDR1 and CDR2: SNHLY, FYNNEI. V lost 7 bases to trimming and J lost 4 bases; unmatched junction nucleotides: 7. In DNA, the CDR3 is TGTGCCAGCAAGGGGGGACTAGCAGTCACCGGGGAGCTGTTTTTT. Its translation: CASKGGLAVTGELFF.

This clone was counted between two and nine times. The rearrangement uses TRBV5-6 and TRBJ2-7; 8 nucleotides line up with TRBD1. Germline CDR1 and CDR2: SGHDT and YYEEEE. The J segment lost 0 bases and the V segment lost 7 bases, leaving 6 bases of the junction unmatched. The CDR3 has 14 amino acids. As DNA, the CDR3 is TGTGCCAGCTCCTGGACAGGGAGCTCCTACGAGCAGTACGTC. It translates to CASSWTGSSYEQYV.

This clone was seen a few times. V usage is TRBV7-2 and J usage is TRBJ1-1; no clear D. Germline CDR1 and CDR2: SGHTA and FQGNSA. The CDR3 is made up of 13 amino acids. V shed 6 bases and J shed 0 bases, with 8 bases lying between them. As DNA, the CDR3 is TGTGCCAGCAGACTAGGGTTGAACACTGAAGCTTTCTTT. Residues: CASRLGLNTEAFF. Looking up the rest from reference TRBV7-2 and TRBJ1-1 gives the full variable domain: GAGVSQSPSNKVTEKGKDVELRCDPISGHTALYWYRQSLGQGLEFLIYFQGNSAPDKSGLPSDRFSAERTGGSVSTLTIQRTQQEDSAVYLCASRLGLNTEAFFGQGTRLTVV.

The chain has TRBV5-4 and TRBJ2-3; 7 bases agree with TRBD1. The CDR3 length is 15 residues. V shed 3 bases, J shed 4 bases, and the junction held 8 bases outside the gene matches. Germline V gene sequence: CDR1 SGHNT, CDR2 YYREEE (reference sequence). In nucleotides, the CDR3 is TGTGCCAGCAGCTCCTTCGGACAGGCGTCAGATACGCAGTATTTT. Amino acid sequence: CASSSFGQASDTQYF. The full variable domain, completed using reference TRBV5-4 and TRBJ2-3, is ETGVTQSPTHLIKTRGQQVTLRCSSQSGHNTVSWYQQALGQGPQFIFQYYREEENGRGNFPPRFSGLQFPNYSSELNVNALELDDSALYLCASSSFGQASDTQYFGPGTRLTVL.

This clone showed up just a few times. CDR3 residues: CAWSGGTDTQYF. The CDR3 region has the DNA TGTGCCTGGAGTGGAGGCACAGATACGCAGTATTTT. This chain connects TRBV30 to TRBJ2-3, with D unclear. CDR3 length: 12 amino acids. Trimming pared 1 base from V and 1 base from J, leaving 3 bases between. The germline V gene encodes CDR1 GTSNPN and CDR2 SVGIG (reference sequence).

This clone was counted a few times. This chain links TRBV5-4 with TRBJ2-5, with TRBD2 matching 7 bases. Germline V lookup: CDR1 SGHNT, CDR2 YYREEE (reference sequence). V trimming: 0 bases; J trimming: 7 bases; junction bases outside the gene matches: 9. This CDR3 has 15 residues. CDR3 amino acids: CASSLELANRGTQYF. For the CDR3, the DNA is TGTGCCAGCAGCTTGGAACTAGCGAACCGAGGGACCCAGTACTTC. Based on the CDR3 plus reference TRBV5-4 and TRBJ2-5, the full variable domain is ETGVTQSPTHLIKTRGQQVTLRCSSQSGHNTVSWYQQALGQGPQFIFQYYREEENGRGNFPPRFSGLQFPNYSSELNVNALELDDSALYLCASSLELANRGTQYFGPGTRLLVL.

The chain combines TRBV27 with TRBJ1-1; D uncertain. The CDR3 loop spans 14 amino acids. The V gene lost 8 bases and the J gene lost 1 base, with 14 bases spanning the gap. The germline V gene encodes CDR1 MNHEY and CDR2 SMNVEV (reference sequence). The CDR3, as DNA: TGTGCCAGCGCCTGGGAGAGGAGGAACACTGAAGCTTTCTTT. Translation gives CASAWERRNTEAFF.

The chain joins TRBV28 to TRBJ1-5; D uncertain. Germline-derived CDR1 and CDR2 are MDHEN and SYDVKM. Trimming cost V 3 bases and J 0 bases, with 3 bases left between them. There are 13 residues in the CDR3. CDR3 nucleotide sequence: TGTGCCAGCAGTTTTTATAGCAATCAGCCCCAGCATTTT. Amino acid sequence: CASSFYSNQPQHF.

This clone was detected a few times. This sequence joins TRBV5-1 and TRBJ2-3, with 8 positions matching TRBD1. The V gene end was trimmed by 4 bases and the J gene end by 4 bases; junction bases not matched to a gene: 5. CDR3 size: 14 residues. CDR1 is SGHRS, CDR2 YFSETQ, per germline. This chain's CDR3 is CASSSHRGADTQYF. Here the CDR3 DNA reads TGCGCCAGCAGCAGTCACAGGGGGGCAGATACGCAGTATTTT.

The chain combines TRBV7-9 with TRBJ2-7; TRBD2 agrees at 9 bases. CDR3 length: 13 amino acids. The germline V gene has CDR1 SEHNR and CDR2 FQNEAQ (reference sequence). The V segment lost 2 bases and the J segment 5 bases; nucleotides outside the gene matches: 1. The CDR3 sequence: CASSLTSGHEQYF. The CDR3 bases are TGTGCCAGCAGCTTAACTAGCGGGCACGAGCAGTACTTC.

The chain couples TRBV7-8 to TRBJ2-7; 11 bases agree with TRBD1. The germline V gene encodes CDR1 SGHVS and CDR2 FQNEAQ. The CDR3 is 15 amino acids. Trimming cost V 4 bases and J 6 bases; bases outside gene matches: 8. CDR3 bases: TGTGCCAGCAGCTCAGCCGGGACAGGGGGACGCGAGCAGTACTTC. It encodes CASSSAGTGGREQYF.

This chain uses TRBV7-9 with TRBJ2-1, with a possible D match to TRBD1 (6 bases). With 3 bases removed from V and 8 bases from J, the gap between germline ends came to 11 bases. CDR1 is SEHNR and CDR2 is FQNEAQ in the germline V gene (reference sequence). This CDR3 is built from 13 residues. The CDR3: CASSLTTGDEQFF. CDR3 bases: TGTGCCAGCAGCTTGACGACAGGTGATGAGCAGTTCTTC.

This rearrangement joins TRBV9 to TRBJ2-2; D not certain. With 0 bases removed from V and 0 bases from J, the gap between germline ends came to 9 bases. Germline lookup yields CDR1 SGDLS and CDR2 YYNGEE. CDR3 size: 16 residues. CDR3 amino acids: CASSVDPGSNTGELFF. DNA of the CDR3: TGTGCCAGCAGCGTAGATCCGGGTTCGAACACCGGGGAGCTGTTTTTT.